The present entry profiles one T cell receptor beta chain with its context. What it binds is not known. The data stem from a study of CD8 T cells in Susac syndrome. Sequencing of TCR beta covered CD8+ and CD4+ T cells obtained from blood. Purification of the CD8+ and CD4+ T cells relied on negative isolation, and TEMRA cells underwent FACS enrichment. Points from the study as a whole: As the study acknowledged, the number of individuals who were part of its TCR sequencing and HLA analysis was relatively small.

V dropped 3 bases and J dropped 2 bases, with 10 bases sitting between them. Looked up from germline, CDR1 is SQVTM and CDR2 is ANQGSEA. This CDR3 is built from 13 residues. Random hexamers primed reverse transcription of about 0.5 to 1 ug RNA. The TCR beta CDR3 was amplified by immunoSEQ multiplex PCR across 54 Vbeta, 13 Jbeta. TCRdb reanalysed the immunoSEQ multiplex PCR reads using MiXCR and keeps one entry per CDR3 protein. The sample has 150,000 to 250,000 distinct CDR3 sequences; roughly 95% are singletons. The rearrangement joins TRBV29-1 to TRBJ2-5; D remains ambiguous. This sequence was found in a human donor with multiple sclerosis. The sequencing sample was made of CD4+ T cells from PBMCs. CDR3: CSVDGGNQETQYF. CDR3 sequence (DNA): TGCAGCGTTGACGGTGGGAATCAAGAGACCCAGTACTTC.